This TCR beta chain appears in the sequencing data of a study of blood T cell repertoires in COVID-19. Study overall: Collection of acute and convalescent COVID-19 samples took place in the United States, Italy and Spain. In each case, the material was cDNA or gDNA derived from T cells, B-cell-depleted T cells, or PBMCs.

V lost 1 base and J lost 7; bases outside the gene matches: 10. CDR3 length: 16 amino acids. CDR1 and CDR2 from the germline V gene are SGHRS and YFSETQ. Participant age was roughly 18 to 90 years, and participants resided in 20 to 30 US areas. Original methodology: Estimated nucleated cell counts came from reference gene primer amplification. TCRdb's copy holds only in-frame clones and misses some; the assay was immunoSEQ multiplex PCR. For V, J and clone size, that table is used; D and trimming come from the DNA. The repertoire holds approximately 350,000 clones, roughly nine tenths seen once, with less than 1.2% in the top ten.

This chain links TRBV5-1 with TRBJ2-1; 8 bases are shared with TRBD2. The TCR was taken from a man aged 18 to 29 who had recovered from COVID-19. Source material: PBMCs or T cells enriched from blood (not recorded which). CDR3: CASSLFSRGGRNEQFF. For the CDR3, the DNA is TGCGCCAGCAGCTTGTTTAGTCGGGGGGGCAGGAATGAGCAGTTCTTC.